Sequencing of this T cell receptor (beta chain) was carried out in a study of identical twins. Whole-study findings and limits: Fewer insertions were carried by abundant cord blood beta clonotypes, but none was seen in memory repertoires.

TCRdb called the 5' RACE reads again in MiXCR, with one record for every CDR3 protein. This repertoire shows about 520,000 distinct CDR3 sequences, less than 25% found once; its top ten account for around 0.9%. The CDR3 contains 14 residues. CDR1 and CDR2 (germline): MGHDK, SYGVNS. V was pared by 6 bases and J by 3 bases, with 13 bases between. Turning to this clonotype: The antigen is not known.

These data were also reused for a study on T cells expressing NK-cell markers. Per that study: Over 5 donors carried dominant NKG2C+ clonotypes that made up about 1.0-8% of their CD8+ T cells.

The chain uses TRBV25-1 and TRBJ2-3; D is tentatively TRBD1 or TRBD2 (6 bases each). Material: CD4+ T cells sorted from blood. This receptor was taken from a woman younger than 35 in good health. The CDR3 DNA sequence: TGTGCCAGCAGGGAAGGGGGGCGGACAGATACGCAGTATTTT. Amino acids: CASREGGRTDTQYF.